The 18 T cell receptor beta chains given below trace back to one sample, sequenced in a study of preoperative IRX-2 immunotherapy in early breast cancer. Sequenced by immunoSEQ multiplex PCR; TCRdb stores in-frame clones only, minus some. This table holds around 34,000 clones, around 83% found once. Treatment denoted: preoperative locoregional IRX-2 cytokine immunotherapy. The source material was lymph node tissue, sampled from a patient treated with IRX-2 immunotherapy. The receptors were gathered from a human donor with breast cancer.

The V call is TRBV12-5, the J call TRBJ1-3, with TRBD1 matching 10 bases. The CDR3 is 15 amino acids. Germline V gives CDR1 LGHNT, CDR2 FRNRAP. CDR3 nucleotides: TGTGCCAGCAAACGGGACAGGGGCAGAGGAAACACCATATATTTT. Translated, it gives CASKRDRGRGNTIYF.

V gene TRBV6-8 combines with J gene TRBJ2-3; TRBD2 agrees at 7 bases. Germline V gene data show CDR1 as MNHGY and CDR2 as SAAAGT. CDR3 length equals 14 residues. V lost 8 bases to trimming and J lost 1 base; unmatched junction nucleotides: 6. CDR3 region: CASGSGPRTDTQYF. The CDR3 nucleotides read TGTGCCAGCGGTAGCGGGCCCCGCACAGATACGCAGTATTTT.

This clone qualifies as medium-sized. The CDR3 protein is CASSLRTGGNEKLFF. The CDR3 DNA reads as TGTGCCAGCAGCTTGAGGACAGGGGGGAATGAAAAACTGTTTTTT. This chain connects TRBV11-3 to TRBJ1-4; 10 nucleotides line up with TRBD1. Trimming at V came to 3 bases and at J to 5 bases, leaving 3 bases not matched to a gene. The CDR3 consists of 15 residues. CDR1 and CDR2 (germline): SGHNT, YENEEA.

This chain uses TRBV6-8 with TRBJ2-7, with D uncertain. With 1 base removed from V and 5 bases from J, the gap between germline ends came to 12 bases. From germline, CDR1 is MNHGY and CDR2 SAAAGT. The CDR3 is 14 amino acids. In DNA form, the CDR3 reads TGTGCCAGCAGTTACTTTTGGCAGTCCAACGAGCAGTACTTC. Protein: CASSYFWQSNEQYF.

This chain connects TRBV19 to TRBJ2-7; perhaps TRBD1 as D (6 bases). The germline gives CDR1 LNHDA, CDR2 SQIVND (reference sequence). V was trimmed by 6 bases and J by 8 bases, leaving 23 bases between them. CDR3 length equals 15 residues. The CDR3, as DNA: TGTGCCAGTAGCCCTAGAAGCAGGGGTGGGGTCCAGCAGTACTTC. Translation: CASSPRSRGGVQQYF. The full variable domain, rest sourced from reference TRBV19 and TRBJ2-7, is DGGITQSPKYLFRKEGQNVTLSCEQNLNHDAMYWYRQDPGQGLRLIYYSQIVNDFQKGDIAEGYSVSREKKESFPLTVTSAQKNPTAFYLCASSPRSRGGVQQYFGPGTRLTVT.

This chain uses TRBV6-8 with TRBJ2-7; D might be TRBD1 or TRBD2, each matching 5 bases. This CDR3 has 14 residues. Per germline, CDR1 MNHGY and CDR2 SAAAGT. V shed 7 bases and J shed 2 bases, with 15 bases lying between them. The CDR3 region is CASISGTDTYEQYF. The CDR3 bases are TGTGCCAGCATTTCCGGGACCGACACCTACGAGCAGTACTTC.

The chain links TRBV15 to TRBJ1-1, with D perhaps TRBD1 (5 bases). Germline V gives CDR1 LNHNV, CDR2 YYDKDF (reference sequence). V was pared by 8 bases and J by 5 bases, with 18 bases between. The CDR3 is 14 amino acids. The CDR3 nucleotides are TGTGCCACCCGCCGGCTGCTGGGGGGGACTGAAGCTTTCTTT. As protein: CATRRLLGGTEAFF.

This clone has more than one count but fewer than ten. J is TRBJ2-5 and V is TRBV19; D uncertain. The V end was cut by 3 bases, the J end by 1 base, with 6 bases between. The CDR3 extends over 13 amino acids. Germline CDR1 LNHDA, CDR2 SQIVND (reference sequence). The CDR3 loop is CASSISTQETQYF. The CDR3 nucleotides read TGTGCCAGTAGTATCAGTACCCAAGAGACCCAGTACTTC.

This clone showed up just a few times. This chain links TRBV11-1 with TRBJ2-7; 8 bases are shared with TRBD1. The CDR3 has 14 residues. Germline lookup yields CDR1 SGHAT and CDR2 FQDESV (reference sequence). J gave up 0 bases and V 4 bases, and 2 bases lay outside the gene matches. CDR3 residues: CASSWTGTSYEQYF. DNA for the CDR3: TGTGCCAGCAGCTGGACAGGGACCTCCTACGAGCAGTACTTC.

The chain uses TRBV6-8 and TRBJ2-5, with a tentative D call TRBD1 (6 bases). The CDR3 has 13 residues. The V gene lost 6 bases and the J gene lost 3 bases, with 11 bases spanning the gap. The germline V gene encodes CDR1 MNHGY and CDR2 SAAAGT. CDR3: CASSLWTEETQYF. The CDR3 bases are TGTGCCAGCAGCTTATGGACAGAAGAGACCCAGTACTTC.

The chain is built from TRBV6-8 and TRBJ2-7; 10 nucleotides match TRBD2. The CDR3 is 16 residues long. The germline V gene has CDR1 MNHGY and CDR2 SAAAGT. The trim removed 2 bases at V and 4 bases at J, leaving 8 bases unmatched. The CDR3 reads CASSYPLAGEGYEQYF. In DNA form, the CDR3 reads TGTGCCAGCAGTTACCCCCTAGCGGGAGAAGGATACGAGCAGTACTTC.

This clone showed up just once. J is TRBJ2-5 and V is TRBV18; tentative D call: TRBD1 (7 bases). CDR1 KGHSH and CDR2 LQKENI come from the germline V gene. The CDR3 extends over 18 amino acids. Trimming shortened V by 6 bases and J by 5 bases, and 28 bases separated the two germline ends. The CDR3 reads CASSSTRPPDRAGETQYF. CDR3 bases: TGTGCCAGCTCGTCGACGCGGCCCCCCGACAGGGCGGGGGAGACCCAGTACTTC.

In DNA form, the CDR3 reads TGTGCCAGCAGTCCTTCGCCCCAGCGGCCACTGTACTTC. Protein product: CASSPSPQRPLYF. This rearrangement joins TRBV6-8 to TRBJ2-5, with D maybe TRBD2 (5 bases). Trimming removed 5 bases at V and 13 bases at J, with 20 bases between. The CDR3 consists of 13 residues. The V gene's germline CDR1 is MNHGY and CDR2 SAAAGT.

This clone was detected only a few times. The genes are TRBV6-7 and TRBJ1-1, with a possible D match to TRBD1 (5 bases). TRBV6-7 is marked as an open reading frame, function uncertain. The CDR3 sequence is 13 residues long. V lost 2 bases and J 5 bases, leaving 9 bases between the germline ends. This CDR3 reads CASSYGRGTEAFF. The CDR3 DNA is TGTGCCAGCAGTTACGGGAGGGGAACTGAAGCTTTCTTT.

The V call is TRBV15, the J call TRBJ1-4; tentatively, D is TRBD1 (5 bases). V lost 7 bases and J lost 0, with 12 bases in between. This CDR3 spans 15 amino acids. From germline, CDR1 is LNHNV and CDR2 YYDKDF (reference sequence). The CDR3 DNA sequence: TGTGCCACCATGGCGGGGGGGGCAACTAATGAAAAACTGTTTTTT. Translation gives CATMAGGATNEKLFF.

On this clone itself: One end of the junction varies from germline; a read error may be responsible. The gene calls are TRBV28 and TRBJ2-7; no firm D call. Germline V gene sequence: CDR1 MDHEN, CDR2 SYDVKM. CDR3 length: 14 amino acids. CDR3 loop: CATTPPIGSYEQYF. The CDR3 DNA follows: TGTGCCACCACCCCACCGATCGGTTCCTATGAGCAGTACTTC.

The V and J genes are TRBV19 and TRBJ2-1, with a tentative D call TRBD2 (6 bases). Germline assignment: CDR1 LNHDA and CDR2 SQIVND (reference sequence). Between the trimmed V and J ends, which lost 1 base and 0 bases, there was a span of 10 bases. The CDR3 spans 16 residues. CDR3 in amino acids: CASSIAGTRSYNEQFF. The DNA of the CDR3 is TGTGCCAGTAGTATAGCGGGGACTCGCTCCTACAATGAGCAGTTCTTC.

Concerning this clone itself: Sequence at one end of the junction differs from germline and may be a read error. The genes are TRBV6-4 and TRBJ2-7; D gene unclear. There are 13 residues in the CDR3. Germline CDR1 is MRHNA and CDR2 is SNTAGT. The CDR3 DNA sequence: TGTGTCAGCAGTGAAGCCCATCTACACGAGCAGTACTTC. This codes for CVSSEAHLHEQYF.